The 14 T cell receptor gamma chains given below trace back to one sample, sequenced in a study of intestinal T cells in coeliac disease. Genomic DNA came from ten approximately 4.8-µm formalin-fixed paraffin-embedded scrolls per case. TRG repertoires were amplified with LymphoTrack primers from approximately 0.2 ug of biopsy DNA. TCRdb re-processed the multiplex PCR reads via CATT. The repertoire holds approximately 770 gamma-chain clones, with around two fifths as singletons. Sequenced input: a duodenal biopsy. The receptors derive from a human donor with celiac disease.

The chain employs TRGV3 and TRGJ1 or TRGJ2. The J segment lost 7 bases and the V segment lost 10 bases, leaving 13 bases of the junction unmatched. Germline CDR1 and CDR2: VTNTFY and YDVSTARD (reference sequence). The length of the CDR3 is 12 residues. The CDR3, as DNA: TGTGCCACTGGGACAGGCGGGTATAAGAAACTCTTT. As protein: CATGTGGYKKLF.

This clone was recorded a few times. This probably arose from a read error, given a far larger clone one base away. Other nucleotide sequences in the sample specify the same CDR3. The J gene is TRGJ1 or TRGJ2, the V gene TRGV4. CDR1 and CDR2 from the germline V gene are EGSTGY and YDSYTSSV. This CDR3 region has 13 residues. CDR3 residues: CATWDGLWYKKLF. In DNA form, the CDR3 reads TGCGCCACCTGGGATGGGCTTTGGTATAAGAAACTCTTT.

This clone is hyperexpanded (1% or more) within its sample. The sample holds other DNA sequences that translate to the same CDR3. CDR3 region: CAAWDTTGWFKIF. The DNA of the CDR3 is TGTGCTGCGTGGGATACCACTGGTTGGTTCAAGATATTT. The V call is TRGV10, the J call TRGJP1. TRGV10 is filed as an ORF, its function uncertain. After removal of 8 bases from V and 0 bases from J, the junction contained 1 base not matched to a gene. The CDR3 consists of 13 residues.

There are a few counts of this clone. The translation of this DNA and the TCRdb protein of a much larger clone differ at residue 9, probably owing to a read error; the protein shown here is translated from the DNA. This sequence joins TRGV8 and TRGJP2. The V gene's germline CDR1 is VENAVY and CDR2 YDSYNSRV. CDR3 length: 15 residues. The DNA for the CDR3 is TGTGCCACCTGGGAACGATATAGTGGTGATTGGATCAAGACGTTT. This sequence encodes CATWERYSGDWIKTF.

The sample holds a few counts of this clone. The protein recorded in TCRdb matches a much larger clone and deviates from this DNA's translation at residue 6, suggesting a read error; the protein here is obtained by translating the DNA. CDR3 nucleotides: TGTGCCACCTGGGACTGTGGGAGGGATAAGAAACTCTTT. Translating it yields CATWDCGRDKKLF. The chain employs TRGV2 and TRGJ1 or TRGJ2. The J segment lost 8 bases and the V segment lost 3 bases, leaving 10 bases of the junction unmatched. This CDR3 is 13 amino acids long. Germline loops: CDR1 EGSNGY, CDR2 YDSYNSKV.

In this sample, this clone turned up a few times. V gene TRGV10 combines with J gene TRGJP1. TRGV10 is known as an ORF, though its function is uncertain. J lost 12 bases, V lost 8 bases, and 10 bases had no gene match. The CDR3 covers 12 residues. The CDR3 sequence is CAAWAPTGFKIF. CDR3 in DNA: TGTGCTGCGTGGGCACCAACTGGGTTCAAGATATTT.

This clone qualifies as large. Other DNA sequences within the sample encode an identical CDR3. The chain has TRGV2 and TRGJ1 or TRGJ2. CDR1 and CDR2 (germline): EGSNGY, YDSYNSKV. Trimming removed 0 bases from V and 2 bases from J; junction bases left unmatched: 7. This CDR3 has 15 residues. The CDR3 loop is CATWDGPLDYYKKLF. The CDR3, as DNA: TGTGCCACCTGGGACGGGCCTCTGGATTATTATAAGAAACTCTTT.

The chain combines TRGV4 with TRGJ1 or TRGJ2. With V trimmed by 8 bases and J by 0 bases, 10 bases remained unmatched. CDR3 length: 14 amino acids. Germline CDR1 and CDR2: EGSTGY and YDSYTSSV. CDR3 coding DNA: TGTGCCACCTTGGGGGCATCGAATTATTATAAGAAACTCTTT. It specifies CATLGASNYYKKLF.

This clone was picked up a small number of times. The V call is TRGV5, the J call TRGJ1 or TRGJ2. V lost 1 base, J lost 3 bases, and 3 bases stayed unmatched. Germline V lookup: CDR1 VINAFY, CDR2 YDVSNSKD. This CDR3 is built from 13 residues. CDR3 in amino acids: CATWDSLYYKKLF. CDR3 in DNA: TGTGCCACCTGGGACAGTCTTTATTATAAGAAACTCTTT.

In this sample, this clone is large. This rearrangement joins TRGV3 to TRGJ1 or TRGJ2. CDR3 length: 12 amino acids. Germline CDR1 VTNTFY, CDR2 YDVSTARD (reference sequence). The V and J ends lost 5 bases and 1 base, in that order; junction bases with no gene match: 2. CDR3 sequence: CATWGNYYKKLF. CDR3 in DNA: TGTGCCACCTGGGGCAATTATTATAAGAAACTCTTT.

About this clone itself: A read error may produce the germline difference seen at one junction end. The V call is TRGV11, the J call TRGJ1 or TRGJ2. TRGV11 carries the ORF label, with uncertain function. The CDR3 runs to 14 residues. The CDR3 sequence is CACWSRPTDYKKLF. The CDR3, as DNA: TGTGCCTGCTGGAGTAGGCCAACAGACTACAAGAAACTCTTT.

The rearrangement uses TRGV3 and TRGJP2. The V segment lost 0 bases and the J segment 6 bases; nucleotides outside the gene matches: 16. This CDR3 is 18 amino acids long. Germline-derived CDR1 and CDR2 are VTNTFY and YDVSTARD (reference sequence). CDR3 DNA sequence: TGTGCCACCTGGGACAGGCCGGGGTTTGAGATATGTGATTGGATCAAGACGTTT. Protein product: CATWDRPGFEICDWIKTF.

This chain joins TRGV10 and TRGJP1. TRGV10 falls under the ORF class, with uncertain function. After removal of 8 bases from V and 0 bases from J, the junction contained 7 bases not matched to a gene. This CDR3 contains 15 residues. As DNA, the CDR3 is TGTGCTGCGTGGGATCTTAATACCACTGGTTGGTTCAAGATATTT. This sequence encodes CAAWDLNTTGWFKIF.

The V gene is listed as TRGV3; no J gene was called. The CDR3 loop spans 14 amino acids. Germline values: CDR1 VTNTFY, CDR2 YDVSTARD (reference sequence). CDR3 loop: CATWDMAGIIRKLF. The CDR3 nucleotides read TGTGCCACCTGGGACATGGCCGGCATTATAAGAAAACTCTTT.